This entry is about one T cell receptor beta chain. Its specificity is not known. Between the trimmed V and J ends, which lost 1 base and 6 bases, there was a span of 12 bases. Per germline, CDR1 SEHNR and CDR2 FQNEAQ (reference sequence). The CDR3 extends over 14 amino acids. The data originate from a study of shared clonotypes between healthy human individuals. Overall study context: The donors, a couple of women and a few men, were aged 18 to 49.

General study results and limits: Generation of non-shared clonotypes was less probable than generation of clonotypes shared by all four donors. In this cohort, only blood was sampled, and tissue repertoires likely differ.

It was at deep level that the assay was run. Measured with immunoSEQ multiplex PCR; TCRdb has only the in-frame clones, and not every one. The sample consists of 2 million to 2.5 million clones, 95% of them appearing once. The chain uses TRBV7-9 and TRBJ1-1; D remains ambiguous. Source material: naive CD4+ T cells sorted from blood. Subset indicated: CD45RA+ positively selected. The sequence was obtained from a man younger than 35 in good health. CDR3 bases: TGTGCCAGCAGCTTAGGCAGGCGGGAGGCTGAAGCTTTCTTT. Encoded protein: CASSLGRREAEAFF. The variable domain in full, with the rest retrieved from reference TRBV7-9 and TRBJ1-1, is DTGVSQNPRHKITKRGQNVTFRCDPISEHNRLYWYRQTLGQGPEFLTYFQNEAQLEKSRLLSDRFSAERPKGSFSTLEIQRTEQGDSAMYLCASSLGRREAEAFFGQGTRLTVV.